Presented here are 32 T cell receptor beta chains from one specimen sequenced in a study of T cell responses to AZD1222 COVID-19 vaccine. Here immunoSEQ multiplex PCR was the method, and the copy in TCRdb shows in-frame clones only, minus some. The sample lists 55,000 to 75,000 clones; roughly 90% were seen once. Here the sequenced sample was peripheral blood, taken on day 0 of AZD1222 vaccination. The receptors were gathered from an adult in good health.

This chain uses TRBV14 with TRBJ1-5, with 8 positions matching TRBD1. CDR1 and CDR2 from the germline V gene are SGHDN and FVKESK. With 4 bases clipped from V and 3 bases from J, the junction kept 8 bases outside the gene matches. The CDR3 sequence is 16 residues long. The CDR3 DNA follows: TGTGCCAGCAGCCGAGTGGACAGGGCACACAATCAGCCCCAGCATTTT. Encoded protein: CASSRVDRAHNQPQHF.

Regarding this clone: No conserved phenylalanine or tryptophan ends this CDR3, so it is likely a read error. It is unclear where the CDR3 begins or ends on the DNA, so no DNA is shown, and the CDR3 is as TCRdb lists it. The rearrangement links TRBV5-5 to TRBJ2-4; TRBD1, the table's D call, lacks a check against the DNA. The CDR3 is made up of 11 amino acids, end residues included. CDR1 is SGHKS, CDR2 YYEKEE, per germline (reference sequence). The CDR3 region is CASSGRDRTAL.

The chain couples TRBV24-1 to TRBJ2-2; D unresolved. This CDR3 has 13 amino acids. In germline, CDR1 is KGHDR, CDR2 SFDVKD. The V and J ends lost 4 bases and 5 bases respectively, with 7 bases between them. The CDR3 DNA is TGTGCCACCAGTGACCGTGATACCGGGGAGCTGTTTTTT. Translation: CATSDRDTGELFF.

This chain uses TRBV10-3 with TRBJ1-1, with 10 bases fitting TRBD1. V shed 6 bases and J 3 bases; nucleotides not matched to a gene: 4. The CDR3 spans 14 residues. Germline loops: CDR1 ENHRY, CDR2 SYGVKD. DNA for the CDR3: TGTGCCATCAGGATTGGGACAGGGGACACTGAAGCTTTCTTT. Translated: CAIRIGTGDTEAFF.

The chain employs TRBV5-4 and TRBJ2-1; 12 bases map to TRBD2. With V trimmed by 2 bases and J by 2 bases, 2 bases remained unmatched. Germline V lookup: CDR1 SGHNT, CDR2 YYREEE (reference sequence). CDR3 length: 16 amino acids. The CDR3 region has the DNA TGTGCCAGCAGCTTTCCTAGCGGGGGGGCCTACAATGAGCAGTTCTTC. This encodes CASSFPSGGAYNEQFF. The full variable domain, in which reference TRBV5-4 and TRBJ2-1 provide the parts outside the CDR3, is ETGVTQSPTHLIKTRGQQVTLRCSSQSGHNTVSWYQQALGQGPQFIFQYYREEENGRGNFPPRFSGLQFPNYSSELNVNALELDDSALYLCASSFPSGGAYNEQFFGPGTRLTVL.

The V gene is TRBV27, the J gene TRBJ1-5; the match to TRBD1 covers 9 bases. This CDR3 is built from 20 residues. Trimming took 3 bases from V and 6 from J; bases not matched to a gene: 21. Germline CDR1 and CDR2: MNHEY and SMNVEV (reference sequence). Here the CDR3 reads CASSFPATGTGYRLGQPQHF. The CDR3 region has the DNA TGTGCCAGCAGTTTCCCGGCAACCGGGACAGGGTATAGGCTCGGTCAGCCCCAGCATTTT.

This chain uses TRBV5-8 with TRBJ1-6; no definite D call. V was shortened by 0 bases and J by 8 bases, with 9 bases between the two germline ends. This CDR3 is built from 14 residues. Germline CDR1 is SGHTS and CDR2 is YDEGEE. Written as DNA, the CDR3 is TGTGCCAGCAGCTTGGGGCAGGCCGATTCACCCCTCCACTTT. Its protein is CASSLGQADSPLHF. Full variable domain (rest looked up from reference TRBV5-8 and TRBJ1-6): EAGVTQSPTHLIKTRGQQATLRCSPISGHTSVYWYQQALGLGLQFLLWYDEGEERNRGNFPPRFSGRQFPNYSSELNVNALELEDSALYLCASSLGQADSPLHFGNGTRLTVT.

The rearrangement links TRBV28 to TRBJ1-3; the D gene is possibly TRBD1 (5 bases). This CDR3 region has 14 residues. Germline V gene data show CDR1 as MDHEN and CDR2 as SYDVKM. Trimming left V 6 bases short and J 4 bases short, with 13 bases between. The CDR3, as DNA: TGTGCCAGCAGACTAGGGGTCGGGGGAAACACCATATATTTT. Its translation: CASRLGVGGNTIYF.

V is TRBV5-1 and J is TRBJ1-3; D gene uncertain. Germline lookup yields CDR1 SGHRS and CDR2 YFSETQ. V lost 0 bases and J 2 bases, leaving 12 bases between the germline ends. There are 16 residues in the CDR3. The CDR3: CASSLEPHEAGNTIYF. The CDR3 nucleotides are TGCGCCAGCAGCTTGGAACCACACGAAGCTGGAAACACCATATATTTT.

This sequence joins TRBV7-2 and TRBJ1-2; the D gene is possibly TRBD1 (6 bases). The CDR3 spans 14 residues. CDR1 and CDR2 (germline): SGHTA, FQGNSA. With 5 bases removed from V and 8 bases from J, the gap between germline ends came to 18 bases. CDR3 sequence: CASSEGQGRLGYTF. The CDR3 DNA reads as TGTGCCAGCAGCGAAGGGCAGGGGCGCTTAGGCTACACCTTC.

The chain has TRBV10-3 and TRBJ1-6; 7 nucleotides align to TRBD1. The CDR3 totals 14 residues. V lost 4 bases, J lost 7 bases, and 4 bases stayed unmatched. Germline V lookup: CDR1 ENHRY, CDR2 SYGVKD. The CDR3 DNA follows: TGTGCCATCAGTGTGGGACAGCAAAATTCACCCCTCCACTTT. This sequence encodes CAISVGQQNSPLHF.

The chain uses TRBV23-1 and TRBJ1-1, with D perhaps matching TRBD1 (6 bases). Being an ORF, TRBV23-1 has a function that is uncertain. CDR3 length: 16 amino acids. V was trimmed by 7 bases and J by 0 bases, leaving 18 bases between them. This CDR3 is CASKGGKGGMNTEAFF. CDR3 bases: TGCGCCAGCAAGGGCGGCAAGGGGGGGATGAACACTGAAGCTTTCTTT.

The chain carries TRBV6-1 and TRBJ1-1, with D maybe TRBD1 (5 bases). The length of the CDR3 is 14 residues. The V gene's germline CDR1 is MNHNS and CDR2 SASEGT. The V end was cut by 3 bases, the J end by 5 bases, with 13 bases between. The CDR3 bases are TGTGCCAGCAGTGAGCGGGGGATGGGGACTGAAGCTTTCTTT. Its protein is CASSERGMGTEAFF.

In nucleotides, the CDR3 is TGTGCCATCAAAGGCGTGGGGGGGCGCAAAAATGAGCAGTTCTTC. Protein: CAIKGVGGRKNEQFF. The V gene is TRBV10-3, the J gene TRBJ2-1; D is possibly TRBD2 (7 bases). V was shortened by 7 bases and J by 7 bases, with 20 bases between the two germline ends. The germline V gene encodes CDR1 ENHRY and CDR2 SYGVKD. This CDR3 is built from 15 residues.

This clone was seen more than once but under ten times. The chain employs TRBV5-4 and TRBJ1-1, with a weak D call TRBD1 (5 bases). The V end lost 1 base, the J end lost 4 bases, and 11 bases lay between the germline ends. The germline V gene encodes CDR1 SGHNT and CDR2 YYREEE (reference sequence). The CDR3 has 14 residues. The CDR3 bases are TGTGCCAGCAGCTTGCCAGGGCTGAGCACTGAAGCTTTCTTT. Its translation: CASSLPGLSTEAFF.

This clone appeared a few times. The chain uses TRBV7-2 and TRBJ1-2, with D maybe TRBD1 (6 bases). Germline V gene lookup returns CDR1 SGHTA and CDR2 FQGNSA. V dropped 0 bases and J dropped 7 bases, with 15 bases sitting between them. The CDR3 is 15 residues long. CDR3 sequence reads: CASSLAGQRGGGYTF. CDR3 sequence (DNA): TGTGCCAGCAGCTTAGCGGGACAAAGGGGCGGTGGCTACACCTTC.

The chain carries TRBV6-1 and TRBJ2-2, with D uncertain. This CDR3 comprises 13 residues. Germline loops: CDR1 MNHNS, CDR2 SASEGT. Trimming left V 0 bases short and J 6 bases short, with 5 bases between. CDR3 residues: CASSEALAGELFF. For the CDR3, the DNA is TGTGCCAGCAGTGAAGCGCTGGCCGGGGAGCTGTTTTTT.

The chain is built from TRBV5-6 and TRBJ2-4, with 8 nucleotides matching TRBD2. J was trimmed by 14 bases and V by 0 bases; bases with no gene match: 1. Per the germline V gene, CDR1 is SGHDT and CDR2 is YYEEEE. The CDR3 has 11 residues. The CDR3 region has the DNA TGTGCCAGCAGCTTGGTGGGACTAGAGTACTTC. Translation: CASSLVGLEYF.

This clone is a singleton in its sample. The gene calls are TRBV6-1 and TRBJ1-1; possibly TRBD1 for D (6 bases). V lost 1 base and J 7 bases, leaving 25 bases between the germline ends. The CDR3 sequence is 18 residues long. Per the germline V gene, CDR1 is MNHNS and CDR2 is SASEGT. The CDR3 loop is CASSEVGVGRGKGDEAFF. CDR3 sequence (DNA): TGTGCCAGCAGTGAAGTGGGGGTGGGCAGGGGAAAAGGGGATGAAGCTTTCTTT.

This clone was observed a handful of times. The chain is built from TRBV6-1 and TRBJ1-1; 7 nucleotides align to TRBD1. The CDR3 contains 11 residues. V lost 3 bases, J lost 11 bases, and 3 bases stayed unmatched. CDR1 is MNHNS and CDR2 is SASEGT in the germline V gene. CDR3: CASSDSRGAFF. CDR3 sequence (DNA): TGTGCCAGCAGTGACAGCAGGGGGGCTTTCTTT.

J is TRBJ1-2 and V is TRBV18; a weak D match, TRBD1 (6 bases). The germline CDR1 and CDR2 sequences are KGHSH and LQKENI. The CDR3 length is 14 residues. The V and J ends lost 8 bases and 4 bases respectively, with 17 bases between them. This CDR3 is CASRYRDYSYGYTF. CDR3 DNA sequence: TGTGCCAGCAGGTACAGGGATTATTCCTATGGCTACACCTTC.

This clone was seen just once. The chain uses TRBV3-1 (or the pseudogene TRBV3-2) and TRBJ1-6, with 9 nucleotides matching TRBD1. The germline V gene has CDR1 LGHDT and CDR2 YNNKEL (reference sequence). The CDR3 totals 16 residues. J gave up 5 bases and V 1 base, and 3 bases lay outside the gene matches. This CDR3 is CASSQVGTGNNSPLHF. In nucleotides, the CDR3 is TGTGCCAGCAGCCAAGTCGGGACAGGGAATAATTCACCCCTCCACTTT.

This sequence joins TRBV29-1 and TRBJ1-3; no firm D call. Germline values: CDR1 SQVTM, CDR2 ANQGSEA. Trimming took off 7 bases at V and 0 bases at J, with 10 bases between the two ends. CDR3 length: 13 residues. The chain's CDR3 is CSADSYSGNTIYF. CDR3 coding DNA: TGCAGCGCCGACTCCTACTCTGGAAACACCATATATTTT.

The CDR3 loop is CASSVRSDIAGELFF. The CDR3 coding sequence is TGTGCCAGCAGTGTACGGAGCGACATAGCCGGGGAGCTGTTTTTT. V usage is TRBV2 and J usage is TRBJ2-2; unclear D gene. V lost 4 bases and J lost 6, with 15 bases in between. CDR3 size: 15 residues. Germline CDR1 SNHLY, CDR2 FYNNEI.

This clone was counted a few times. V gene TRBV12-3 or TRBV12-4 combines with J gene TRBJ2-2; D is undetermined. The CDR3 extends over 13 amino acids. Trimming removed 5 bases from V and 5 bases from J, with 9 bases in between. The CDR3 loop is CASSQTRTGELFF. The CDR3 region has the DNA TGTGCCAGCAGTCAGACCCGGACCGGGGAGCTGTTTTTT.

The CDR3 is CASSQDTTARAVGYTF. For the CDR3, the DNA is TGCGCCAGCAGCCAAGATACGACAGCCCGTGCGGTTGGCTACACCTTC. This sequence joins TRBV4-1 and TRBJ1-2, with D maybe TRBD1 (5 bases). This CDR3 region has 16 residues. The V and J ends lost 0 bases and 7 bases respectively, with 18 bases between them. Looked up from germline, CDR1 is MGHRA and CDR2 is YSYEKL.

The J gene is TRBJ1-4, the V gene TRBV23-1, with D uncertain. TRBV23-1 counts as an open reading frame of uncertain function. The CDR3 consists of 18 residues. The V end was cut by 6 bases, the J end by 3 bases, with 23 bases between. The CDR3 is CASRGGDLRRKPNEKLFF. Here the CDR3 DNA reads TGCGCCAGCAGAGGTGGGGATTTGAGACGCAAGCCTAATGAAAAACTGTTTTTT.

The chain has TRBV2 and TRBJ2-7; D ambiguous. Germline V gene sequence: CDR1 SNHLY, CDR2 FYNNEI. Trimming left V 1 base short and J 7 bases short, with 8 bases between. This CDR3 spans 12 amino acids. Here the CDR3 reads CASSEGSSEQYF. CDR3 coding DNA: TGTGCCAGCAGTGAAGGGTCAAGTGAGCAGTACTTC.

The chain combines TRBV7-9 with TRBJ1-2; 11 bases fit TRBD1. The CDR3 loop spans 16 amino acids. V shed 1 base and J 2 bases; nucleotides not matched to a gene: 3. Per germline, CDR1 SEHNR and CDR2 FQNEAQ (reference sequence). CDR3 bases: TGTGCCAGCAGCTTAGGAGGGACAGGGGGAAACTATGGCTACACCTTC. This codes for CASSLGGTGGNYGYTF.

This chain links TRBV12-3 or TRBV12-4 with TRBJ1-5; D gene uncertain. V lost 3 bases to trimming and J lost 3 bases, with 3 bases between them. The CDR3 is 12 amino acids. As DNA, the CDR3 is TGTGCCAGCAGTTTTCACAATCAGCCCCAGCATTTT. Translating it yields CASSFHNQPQHF.

The genes are TRBV6-5 and TRBJ2-7; weak D call: TRBD1 (7 bases). The V gene lost 0 bases and the J gene lost 5 bases, with 14 bases spanning the gap. The CDR3 covers 15 residues. Germline lookup yields CDR1 MNHEY and CDR2 SVGAGI. DNA of the CDR3: TGTGCCAGCAGTTACTCGATCAGGGGGGACAACGAGCAGTACTTC. It codes for CASSYSIRGDNEQYF.

This chain links TRBV6-5 with TRBJ1-1, with 7 bases matching TRBD1. J gave up 4 bases and V 0 bases, and 5 bases lay outside the gene matches. Germline V CDR1 and CDR2: MNHEY, SVGAGI. The CDR3 consists of 15 residues. Here the CDR3 reads CASSYSAGGSTEAFF. In DNA form, the CDR3 reads TGTGCCAGCAGTTACTCGGCAGGGGGGAGCACTGAAGCTTTCTTT.